This T cell receptor (beta chain) was sequenced for a study of blood T cell repertoires in COVID-19 (dated by TCRdb to 2018 to 2021). With respect to the entire study: The collaborator samples originated in the United States, Italy and Spain and spanned the acute and convalescent phases of COVID-19. The prospective study material was composed of cDNA or gDNA derived from T cells, B-cell-depleted T cells, or PBMCs. Deeply sampled blood TCRbeta repertoires from subjects exposed to, actively infected with, or recovered from COVID-19 were included in the dataset. The repertoires were made available in a free public database intended to serve as a resource for research on the immune response to SARS-CoV-2. The samples were drawn from two sources: the first 160 participants of the ongoing ImmuneRACE study, and 1,200 or so subjects contributed by 6 global collaborators. Sample metadata almost always included a de-identified subject ID, COVID-19 status, age in years and sex. Where available, HLA class I and class II types were obtained from metadata supplied by the sample provider rather than from assay-based typing.

Trimming accounts for 1 base at V and 3 bases at J, while the number of junction bases matched to no gene is 6. The germline V gene (reference sequence) yields GTSNPN for CDR1 and SVGIG for CDR2. The CDR3 covers 16 residues, taking in both the cysteine and the phenylalanine. Of the read, only the CDR3 DNA is kept; its 48 bases are in frame from base 1. Worth noting for this clone: Its antigen is unknown. No qualities accompany the bases; no much larger clone lies one base away.

General findings and caveats noted by the study authors: Clinical and demographic metadata were provided uncurated, with the amount varying by source and participant.

TCRbeta CDR3 regions were amplified from genomic DNA by means of the immunoSEQ Assay, a bias-controlled multiplex PCR. Turning to the authors' computational methods: The number of nucleated cells in each sample was estimated from the amplification of reference gene primers within the assay. To quantify the absolute abundance of each unique TCRbeta CDR3 rearrangement, sequence reads were collapsed and filtered. Productive Simpson clonality was computed per sample as the square root of Simpson's diversity index over productive rearrangements. The table comes from immuneACCESS by way of TCRdb, which keeps in-frame sequences with V and J called. Part of the clones is missing from these tables; in studies checked, under half for an unresolved V gene and the rest for unknown reasons. The D gene and trimming were derived from the DNA, and the V and J assignments and clone size from that table. Recorded for this sample are 200,000 to 250,000 clones; 88% of them occurred a single time. The ten largest make up 2.1% of the sample.

Another Seattle source contributed samples from volunteer blood donors who had recovered from COVID-19. Each collaborating institution followed its own protocols to collect whole blood in K2EDTA tubes. For TCRbeta analysis, collaborator samples were shipped as frozen whole blood, as isolated PBMCs, or as DNA extracted from either sample type. Here the chain combines TRBV30 and TRBJ2-1; 10 central bases correspond to TRBD2. This receptor was taken from a woman in her thirties or forties who had recovered from COVID-19. Sequenced sample: peripheral blood. For the CDR3, the sequence is CAWSAGSGRNYNEQFF. The sequenced DNA: TGTGCCTGGAGTGCGGGTAGCGGGAGGAACTACAATGAGCAGTTCTTC.